This TCR beta chain was retrieved from a study of beta chain features in type 1 diabetes. As every portion of the isolated RNA was reverse transcribed, the sequencing read expressed TCRB transcripts. Clones were sequenced by immunoSEQ multiplex PCR, and TCRdb holds only the in-frame ones, with some missing. Here the sample spans about 710,000 clones, 11% to 15% being singletons. This clone turned up a few times. Its specificity is not known. Germline V gene data show CDR1 as MGHRA and CDR2 as YSYEKL. This CDR3 region has 14 residues. V was pared by 0 bases and J by 9 bases, with 12 bases between. A sort by CD45RO/CCR7/CD25/CD127/CD95/CD27 yielded CD4+ naive, central memory, regulatory and stem cell-like memory cells. Purity (above 95%) was reached by all sorted populations. General study points: In type 1 diabetes patients, VDJ junctions had fewer insertions; deletions at these junctions were more frequent. Moderate yet significant TCRB CDR3 shortening was seen in Type 1 diabetes patients in all four CD4+ subsets. The naive, central memory and Treg TCRB repertoires showed an apparent similarity that was greater among patients than among healthy donors.

The receptor's source is a man between 18 and 29 years old with type 1 diabetes. The source material was naive CD4+ T cells from blood. The chain combines TRBV4-1 with TRBJ2-1; tentatively, D is TRBD2 (6 bases). The CDR3 nucleotides are TGCGCCAGCAGCCAAGATGAAGGAGGGACTGAGCAGTTCTTC. Protein: CASSQDEGGTEQFF.